This T cell receptor (beta chain) was recorded in a study of blood T cells in healthy people across ages. Study-level findings and limits: Diversity of TCR beta correlated strongly with naive T cell percentage. Estimated diversity that came from one million T cells was considered an underestimate.

V was pared by 0 bases and J by 6 bases, with 15 bases between. This CDR3 comprises 16 residues. CDR1 and CDR2 from the germline V gene are LGHNA and YSLEER. The second PCR ran about 6 to 12 cycles with a sample-barcoded 5' primer and J-beta primers. TCRdb re-called the 5' RACE reads with MiXCR, one entry per CDR3 protein. The sample contains roughly 1.7 million distinct CDR3 sequences, around 35% of which appear only once. Notes on this clonotype: Its antigen is as yet unknown.

This TCR came from a woman in her twenties or thirties in good health. Sequences were obtained from blood. The J gene is TRBJ2-4, the V gene TRBV4-3; TRBD2 is a possible D gene (5 bases). The CDR3 region is CASSQDRVLAGNIQYF. The CDR3 DNA follows: TGCGCCAGCAGCCAAGACCGTGTTCTGGCGGGAAACATTCAGTACTTC.